The present TCR beta chain was sequenced within a study of T cells after somatic rescue of genetic block. Clones were sequenced by immunoSEQ multiplex PCR, and TCRdb holds only the in-frame ones, with some missing. The table shows 9,500 to 15,000 clones, with 71% occurring only once. This clone was counted only a few times. Sample: peripheral blood mononuclear cells (PBMCs). The clonotype was recovered from a boy between 10 and 17 years old.

The CDR3 spells CASSARGVNSGNTIYF. CDR3 DNA: TGTGCCAGCAGCGCCCGGGGAGTTAACTCTGGAAACACCATATATTTT. The chain links TRBV9 to TRBJ1-3; D gene ambiguous. CDR1 is SGDLS and CDR2 is YYNGEE in the germline V gene. This CDR3 contains 16 residues. V lost 3 bases and J lost 0, with 13 bases in between.